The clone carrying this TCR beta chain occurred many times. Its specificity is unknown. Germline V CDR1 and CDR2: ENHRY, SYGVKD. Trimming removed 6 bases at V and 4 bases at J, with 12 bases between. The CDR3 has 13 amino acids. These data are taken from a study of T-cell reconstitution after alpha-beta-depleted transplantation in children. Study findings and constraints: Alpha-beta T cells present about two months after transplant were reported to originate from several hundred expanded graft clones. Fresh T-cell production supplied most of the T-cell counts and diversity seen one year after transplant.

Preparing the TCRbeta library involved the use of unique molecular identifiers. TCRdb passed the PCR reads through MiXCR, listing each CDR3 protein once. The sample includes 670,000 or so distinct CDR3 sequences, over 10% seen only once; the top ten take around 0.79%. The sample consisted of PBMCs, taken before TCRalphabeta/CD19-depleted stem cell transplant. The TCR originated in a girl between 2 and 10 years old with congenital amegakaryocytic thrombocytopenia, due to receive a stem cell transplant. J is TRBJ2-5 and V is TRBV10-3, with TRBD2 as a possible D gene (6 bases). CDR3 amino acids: CAIRGTERETQYF. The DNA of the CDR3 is TGTGCCATCAGGGGGACTGAGCGAGAGACCCAGTACTTC.